This T cell receptor (beta chain) was recorded in a study of T cells in Graves' hyperthyroidism and ophthalmopathy. This clonotype was observed at least ten times. What it recognizes is unknown. The CDR3 length is 15 residues. Trimming cost V 8 bases and J 5 bases; bases outside gene matches: 10. Study outcomes and limitations: Within blood appeared most thyroid clonotypes that had expanded above 0.001.

Fresh peripheral blood, about 9.3 ml, yielded the PBMCs. Researchers took RNA transcripts and amplified the TCR beta CDR3 regions from them. HTBI primers were the set used in a first-round RT-PCR of the TCR CDR3. TCRdb used MiXCR to reprocess the multiplex PCR reads, holding one entry per CDR3 protein. The sample holds about 410,000 distinct CDR3 sequences, about 15% seen once. The clonotype was recovered from a man aged 18 to 30 with Graves' ophthalmopathy. The sample consisted of blood. The chain uses TRBV12-3 or TRBV12-4 and TRBJ2-7; 12 positions match TRBD1. CDR3 coding DNA: TGTGCCAGCGTCAATCCGGGACAGGGGGCGAACGAGCAGTACTTC. This codes for CASVNPGQGANEQYF.